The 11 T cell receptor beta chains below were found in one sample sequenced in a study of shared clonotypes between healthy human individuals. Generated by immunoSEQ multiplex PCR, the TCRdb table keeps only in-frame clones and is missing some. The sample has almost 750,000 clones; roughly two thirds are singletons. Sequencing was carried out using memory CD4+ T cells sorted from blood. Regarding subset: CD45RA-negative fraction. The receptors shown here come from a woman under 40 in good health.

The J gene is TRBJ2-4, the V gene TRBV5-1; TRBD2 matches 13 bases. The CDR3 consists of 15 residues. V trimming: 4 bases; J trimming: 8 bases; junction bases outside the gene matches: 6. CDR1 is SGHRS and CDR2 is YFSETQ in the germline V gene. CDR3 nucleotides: TGCGCCAGCAGCCGGACTAGCGGGAGTGGGGACATTCAGTACTTC. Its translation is CASSRTSGSGDIQYF.

The DNA of the CDR3 is TGTGCCAGCAGTTTATTCGTCGGGACAGCAAACTATGGCTACACCTTC. This gives the protein CASSLFVGTANYGYTF. The chain employs TRBV28 and TRBJ1-2; 7 bases agree with TRBD1. Looked up from germline, CDR1 is MDHEN and CDR2 is SYDVKM. CDR3 length equals 16 residues. Unmatched junction bases numbered 7, after V lost 1 base and J lost 2 bases.

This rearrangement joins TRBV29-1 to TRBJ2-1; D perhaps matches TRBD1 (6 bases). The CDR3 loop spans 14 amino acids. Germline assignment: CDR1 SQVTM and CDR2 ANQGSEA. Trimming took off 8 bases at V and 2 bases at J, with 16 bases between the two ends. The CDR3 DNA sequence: TGCAGCCATGCCGATACAGGGACCTACAATGAGCAGTTCTTC. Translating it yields CSHADTGTYNEQFF.

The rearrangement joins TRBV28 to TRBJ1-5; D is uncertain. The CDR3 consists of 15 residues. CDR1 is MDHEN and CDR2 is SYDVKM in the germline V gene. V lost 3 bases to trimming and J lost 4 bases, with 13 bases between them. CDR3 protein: CASSFPGGPNQPQHF. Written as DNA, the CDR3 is TGTGCCAGCAGTTTTCCAGGAGGCCCGAATCAGCCCCAGCATTTT.

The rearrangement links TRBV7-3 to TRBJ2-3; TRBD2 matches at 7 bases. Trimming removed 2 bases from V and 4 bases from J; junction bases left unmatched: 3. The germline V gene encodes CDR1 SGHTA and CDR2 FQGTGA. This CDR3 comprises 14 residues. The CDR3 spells CASSLELASDTQYF. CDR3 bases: TGTGCCAGCAGCTTAGAACTAGCGTCAGATACGCAGTATTTT.

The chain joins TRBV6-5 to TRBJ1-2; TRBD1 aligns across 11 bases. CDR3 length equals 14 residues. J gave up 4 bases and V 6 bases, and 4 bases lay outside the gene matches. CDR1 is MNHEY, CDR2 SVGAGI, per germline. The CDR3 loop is CASSYGTGGYGYTF. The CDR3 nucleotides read TGTGCCAGCAGCTATGGGACAGGGGGCTATGGCTACACCTTC.

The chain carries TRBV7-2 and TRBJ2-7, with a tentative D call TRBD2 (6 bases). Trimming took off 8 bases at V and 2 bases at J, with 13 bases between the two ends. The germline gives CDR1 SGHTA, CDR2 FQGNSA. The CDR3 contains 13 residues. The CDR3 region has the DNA TGTGCCAGCGCTGGGGGGTTACCCTACGAGCAGTACTTC. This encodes CASAGGLPYEQYF.

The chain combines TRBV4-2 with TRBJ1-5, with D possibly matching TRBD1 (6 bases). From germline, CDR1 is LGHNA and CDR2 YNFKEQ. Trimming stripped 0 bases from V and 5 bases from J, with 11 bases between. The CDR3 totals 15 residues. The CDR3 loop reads CASSQDHRGHQPQHF. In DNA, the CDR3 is TGTGCCAGCAGCCAAGATCATCGGGGGCATCAGCCCCAGCATTTT.

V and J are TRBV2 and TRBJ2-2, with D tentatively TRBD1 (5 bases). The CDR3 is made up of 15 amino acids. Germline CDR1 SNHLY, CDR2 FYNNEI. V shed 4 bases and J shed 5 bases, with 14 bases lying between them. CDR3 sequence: CASSGEGVLTGELFF. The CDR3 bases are TGTGCCAGCAGTGGCGAAGGGGTCCTAACCGGGGAGCTGTTTTTT.

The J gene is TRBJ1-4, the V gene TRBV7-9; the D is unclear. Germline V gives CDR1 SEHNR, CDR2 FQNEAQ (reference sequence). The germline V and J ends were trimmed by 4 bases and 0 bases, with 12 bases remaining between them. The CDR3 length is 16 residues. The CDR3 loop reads CASSSNRVSTNEKLFF. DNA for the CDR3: TGTGCCAGCAGCTCCAACAGAGTTTCAACTAATGAAAAACTGTTTTTT.

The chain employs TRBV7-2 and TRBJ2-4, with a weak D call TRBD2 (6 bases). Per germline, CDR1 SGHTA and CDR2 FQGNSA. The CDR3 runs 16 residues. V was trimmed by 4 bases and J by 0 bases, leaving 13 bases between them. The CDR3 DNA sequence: TGTGCCAGCAGCTGGGGGACTGGGGTAGCCAAAAACATTCAGTACTTC. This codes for CASSWGTGVAKNIQYF.